The text below deals with one T cell receptor beta chain. Repertoires were generated with immunoSEQ multiplex PCR, while TCRdb's copy carries only in-frame clones and drops some. This repertoire shows around 150,000 clones, 70% to 90% found once; its top ten account for around 11%. Germline values: CDR1 ENHRY, CDR2 SYGVKD. Trimming cost V 10 bases and J 1 base; bases outside gene matches: 17. The CDR3 totals 18 residues. This sample is part of a study of control samples from healthy donors and cancer patients. The chain couples TRBV10-3 to TRBJ1-1; 11 positions agree with TRBD1. The sequenced material came from blood. The sequence was collected from a man under 40 in good health. CDR3 sequence (DNA): TGTGCCACTTTACCTTTGGACAGGGGGCCCCTCGGGAACACTGAAGCTTTCTTT. Protein product: CATLPLDRGPLGNTEAFF.